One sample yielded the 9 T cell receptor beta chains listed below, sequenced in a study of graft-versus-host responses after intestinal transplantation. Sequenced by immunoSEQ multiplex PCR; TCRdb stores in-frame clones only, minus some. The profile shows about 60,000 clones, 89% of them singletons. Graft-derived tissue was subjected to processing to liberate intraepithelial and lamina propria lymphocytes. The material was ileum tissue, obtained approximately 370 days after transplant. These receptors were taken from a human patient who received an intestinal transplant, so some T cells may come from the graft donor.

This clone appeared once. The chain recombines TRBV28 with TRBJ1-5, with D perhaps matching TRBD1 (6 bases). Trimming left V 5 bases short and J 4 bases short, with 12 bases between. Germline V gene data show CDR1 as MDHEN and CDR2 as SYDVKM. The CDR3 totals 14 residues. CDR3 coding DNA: TGTGCCAGCAGTAATAGAGGGGGAAATCAGCCCCAGCATTTT. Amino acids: CASSNRGGNQPQHF.

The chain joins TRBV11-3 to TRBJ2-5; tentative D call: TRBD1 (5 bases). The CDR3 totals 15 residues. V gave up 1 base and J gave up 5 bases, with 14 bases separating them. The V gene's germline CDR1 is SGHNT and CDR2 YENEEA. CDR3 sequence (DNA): TGTGCCAGCAGCTTAGGTACAGGCTCCCACGAGACCCAGTACTTC. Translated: CASSLGTGSHETQYF. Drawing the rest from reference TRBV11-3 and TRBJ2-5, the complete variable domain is EAGVVQSPRYKIIEKKQPVAFWCNPISGHNTLYWYLQNLGQGPELLIRYENEEAVDDSQLPKDRFSAERLKGVDSTLKIQPAELGDSAVYLCASSLGTGSHETQYFGPGTRLLVL.

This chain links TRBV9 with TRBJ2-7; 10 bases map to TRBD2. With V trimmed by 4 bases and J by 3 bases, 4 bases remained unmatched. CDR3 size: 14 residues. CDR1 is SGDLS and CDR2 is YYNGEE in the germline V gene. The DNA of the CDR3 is TGTGCCAGCAGCCCTAGCGGGAGCTTCTACGAGCAGTACTTC. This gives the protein CASSPSGSFYEQYF.

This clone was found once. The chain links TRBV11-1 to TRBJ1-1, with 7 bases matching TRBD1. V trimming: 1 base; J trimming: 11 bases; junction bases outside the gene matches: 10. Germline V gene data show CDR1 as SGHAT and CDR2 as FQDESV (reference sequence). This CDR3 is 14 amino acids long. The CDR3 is CASSLEGGFIGAFF. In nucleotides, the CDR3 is TGTGCCAGCAGCTTAGAAGGGGGCTTTATCGGCGCTTTCTTT.

The CDR3 here is CASSYSSGGAEAFF. CDR3 nucleotides: TGTGCCAGCAGTTACTCGAGCGGGGGTGCTGAAGCTTTCTTT. The rearrangement joins TRBV6-6 to TRBJ1-1, with TRBD1 as a possible D gene (5 bases). CDR1 and CDR2 (germline): MNHNY, SVGAGI (reference sequence). The length of the CDR3 is 14 residues. V lost 0 bases, J lost 6 bases, and 11 bases lay in between.

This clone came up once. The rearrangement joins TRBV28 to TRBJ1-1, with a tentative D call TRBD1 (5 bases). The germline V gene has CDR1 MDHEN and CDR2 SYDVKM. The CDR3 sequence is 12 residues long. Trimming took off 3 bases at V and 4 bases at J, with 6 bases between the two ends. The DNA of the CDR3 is TGTGCCAGCAGTTTTAGGGGCACTGAAGCTTTCTTT. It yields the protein CASSFRGTEAFF.

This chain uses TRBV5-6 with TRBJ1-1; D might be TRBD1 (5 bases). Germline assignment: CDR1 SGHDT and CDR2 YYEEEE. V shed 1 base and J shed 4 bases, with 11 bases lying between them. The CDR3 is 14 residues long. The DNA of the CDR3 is TGTGCCAGCAGCTTGTACAGGAGGGGCACTGAAGCTTTCTTT. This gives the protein CASSLYRRGTEAFF.

The CDR3 loop is CASSPGSYEQYF. Written as DNA, the CDR3 is TGCGCCAGCAGCCCTGGGTCCTACGAGCAGTACTTC. V is TRBV10-2 and J is TRBJ2-7, with unresolved D. This CDR3 is built from 12 residues. CDR1 and CDR2 (germline): WSHSY, SAAADI. Trimming took 6 bases from V and 1 from J, leaving 7 bases between them.

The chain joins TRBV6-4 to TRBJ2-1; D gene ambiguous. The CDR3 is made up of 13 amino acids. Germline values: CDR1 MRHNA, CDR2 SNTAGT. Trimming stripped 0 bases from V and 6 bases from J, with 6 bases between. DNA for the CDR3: TGTGCCAGCAGTGACTCGGGGATCAATGAGCAGTTCTTC. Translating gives CASSDSGINEQFF.